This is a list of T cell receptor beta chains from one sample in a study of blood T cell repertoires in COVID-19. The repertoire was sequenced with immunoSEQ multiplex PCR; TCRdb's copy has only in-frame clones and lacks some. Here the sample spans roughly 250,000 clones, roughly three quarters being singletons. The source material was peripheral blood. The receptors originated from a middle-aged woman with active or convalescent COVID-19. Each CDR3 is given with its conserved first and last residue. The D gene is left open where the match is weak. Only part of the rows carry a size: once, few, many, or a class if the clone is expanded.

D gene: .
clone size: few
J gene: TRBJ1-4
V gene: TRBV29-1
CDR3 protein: CSFLDRGASSSEKLFF
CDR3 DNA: TGCAGCTTCTTGGATCGGGGGGCTTCCTCCTCCGAAAAACTGTTTTTT

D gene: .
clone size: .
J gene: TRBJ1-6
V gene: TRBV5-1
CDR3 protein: CASSLAGGNNSPLHF
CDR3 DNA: TGCGCCAGCAGCTTGGCCGGGGGAAATAATTCACCCCTCCACTTT

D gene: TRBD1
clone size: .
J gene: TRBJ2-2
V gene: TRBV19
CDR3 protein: CASSTGQGNTGELFF
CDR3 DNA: TGTGCCAGTAGTACGGGACAGGGGAACACCGGGGAGCTGTTTTTT

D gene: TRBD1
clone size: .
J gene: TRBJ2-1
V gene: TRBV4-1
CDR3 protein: CASSLNRDRGQHYNEQFF
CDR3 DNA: TGCGCCAGCAGCCTGAACCGGGACAGGGGTCAGCACTACAATGAGCAGTTCTTC

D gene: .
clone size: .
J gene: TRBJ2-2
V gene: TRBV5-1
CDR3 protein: CASSLDVGVWTGELFF
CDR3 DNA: TGCGCCAGCAGCTTGGACGTCGGGGTTTGGACCGGGGAGCTGTTTTTT

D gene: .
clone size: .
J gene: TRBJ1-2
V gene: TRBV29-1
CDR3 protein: CTSLGGVGYTF
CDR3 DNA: TGCACTTCCCTAGGAGGGGTGGGCTACACCTTC

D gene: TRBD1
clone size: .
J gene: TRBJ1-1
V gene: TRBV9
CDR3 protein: CASGGQGAVNTEAFF
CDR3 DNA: TGTGCCAGCGGGGGACAGGGGGCCGTGAACACTGAAGCTTTCTTT

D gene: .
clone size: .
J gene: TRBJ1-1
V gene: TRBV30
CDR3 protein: CAWRPLDRATTEAFF
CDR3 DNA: TGTGCCTGGAGACCCTTGGACAGAGCTACCACTGAAGCTTTCTTT

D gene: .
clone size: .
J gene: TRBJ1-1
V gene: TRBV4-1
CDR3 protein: CASIRVYGDTEAFF
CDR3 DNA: TGCGCCAGCATCCGGGTCTACGGGGACACTGAAGCTTTCTTT

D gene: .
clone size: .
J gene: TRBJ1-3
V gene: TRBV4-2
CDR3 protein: CASSHDRGKGNTIYF
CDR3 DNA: TGTGCCAGCAGCCACGACCGGGGGAAAGGAAACACCATATATTTT

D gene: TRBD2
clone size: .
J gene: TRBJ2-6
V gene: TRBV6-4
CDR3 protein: CASSEAGGGSGANVLTF
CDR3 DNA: TGTGCCAGCAGTGAAGCCGGGGGGGGCTCTGGGGCCAACGTCCTGACTTTC